Listed below are T cell receptor beta chains from one sample, sequenced in a study of cytomegalovirus exposure and HLA in healthy donors. The data were produced by immunoSEQ multiplex PCR, yet TCRdb's version contains in-frame clones alone and is incomplete. The sample carries roughly 120,000 clones, about two thirds recorded once. Sequencing was carried out using PBMCs. These TCRs come from a woman aged 40 to 50 in good health and CMV-seropositive. The CDR3 runs from the conserved cysteine through the conserved F or W. D genes are given only for firm matches. A row's size may be missing; if present it is once, few, many or a size class.

d_call	clone_size	j_call	v_call	cdr3_aa	cdr3_nt
TRBD2	few	TRBJ2-1	TRBV2	CASSETSGGRDEQFF	TGTGCCAGCAGCGAGACTAGCGGGGGGCGGGATGAGCAGTTCTTC
TRBD2	NA	TRBJ2-3	TRBV15	CATSRGREQSSGGYNTDTQYF	TGTGCCACCAGCAGAGGCCGCGAGCAATCTAGCGGGGGGTACAACACAGATACGCAGTATTTT
NA	NA	TRBJ2-3	TRBV5-4	CASSTEAGVGDTQYF	TGTGCCAGCAGCACGGAGGCGGGTGTGGGGGATACGCAGTATTTT
NA	NA	TRBJ1-1	TRBV4-3	CASSPNQDLNTEAFF	TGCGCCAGCAGCCCGAATCAGGATCTGAACACTGAAGCTTTCTTT
TRBD2	few	TRBJ2-3	TRBV4-1	CASSPSGGLTDTQYF	TGCGCCAGCAGCCCCAGCGGGGGCCTCACAGATACGCAGTATTTT
NA	NA	TRBJ1-2	TRBV11-2	CASSLDQGGYTF	TGTGCCAGCAGCTTAGATCAGGGTGGCTACACCTTC
NA	NA	TRBJ2-7	TRBV7-9	CASSLTLGESEQYF	TGTGCCAGCAGCTTAACCCTAGGGGAAAGCGAGCAGTACTTC
TRBD1	few	TRBJ2-5	TRBV27	CASRGQNEETQYF	TGTGCCAGCAGGGGACAGAATGAAGAGACCCAGTACTTC
TRBD1	NA	TRBJ1-2	TRBV11-2	CASSSDRGYGYTF	TGTGCCAGCAGTTCGGACAGGGGGTATGGCTACACCTTC
TRBD1	NA	TRBJ1-2	TRBV7-9	CASSWDREGYGYTF	TGTGCCAGCAGTTGGGACAGGGAAGGCTATGGCTACACCTTC
TRBD1	NA	TRBJ1-2	TRBV10-3	CAISEGGTEGYTF	TGTGCCATCAGTGAGGGGGGGACAGAGGGCTACACCTTC
TRBD1	NA	TRBJ1-1	TRBV6-5	CASSSGTGGGTEAFF	TGTGCCAGCAGTTCCGGGACAGGGGGGGGAACTGAAGCTTTCTTT
TRBD1	NA	TRBJ1-1	TRBV13	CASSRGTANTEAFF	TGTGCCAGCAGCCGCGGGACAGCGAACACTGAAGCTTTCTTT
NA	NA	TRBJ1-1	TRBV7-2	CASSLEGVENTEAFF	TGTGCCAGCAGCTTAGAGGGGGTGGAAAACACTGAAGCTTTCTTT
NA	NA	TRBJ2-5	TRBV19	CASSIGRGETQYF	TGTGCCAGTAGTATCGGCAGGGGTGAGACCCAGTACTTC
NA	NA	TRBJ1-2	TRBV7-2	CASAEDRNNYGYTF	TGTGCCAGCGCAGAAGACAGGAATAACTATGGCTACACCTTC
TRBD1	NA	TRBJ1-1	TRBV7-2	CASSLVGQGGFTEAFF	TGTGCCAGCAGCTTAGTGGGACAGGGAGGATTCACTGAAGCTTTCTTT
NA	NA	TRBJ1-1	TRBV18	CASSPEEAEAFF	TGTGCCAGCTCACCGGAGGAGGCTGAAGCTTTCTTT
NA	NA	TRBJ1-1	TRBV7-2	CASSQEGRNTEAFF	TGTGCCAGCAGCCAAGAGGGCAGGAACACTGAAGCTTTCTTT